Below, 5 T cell receptor beta chains from the same sample are listed, as sequenced in a study of blood T cells in healthy people across ages. Combining a sample-barcoded 5' primer with a J-beta primer mix, a second PCR ran for about 7 to 11 cycles. TCRdb itself ran the 5' RACE reads through MiXCR, one entry per CDR3 protein. The repertoire consists of around 1,000,000 distinct CDR3 sequences, with around two fifths occurring once and the leading ten covering approximately 14%. Source material: blood. These receptors came from a man aged 18-30 years in good health.

The chain has TRBV7-9 and TRBJ2-5; a weak D match, TRBD2 (6 bases). CDR1 is SEHNR and CDR2 is FQNEAQ in the germline V gene (reference sequence). V lost 2 bases, J lost 0 bases, and 16 bases lay in between. CDR3 length equals 17 residues. The CDR3 DNA is TGTGCCAGCAGCTTAAACGCGGGGCGGAAGTACCAAGAGACCCAGTACTTC. Protein sequence: CASSLNAGRKYQETQYF.

This rearrangement joins TRBV7-2 to TRBJ2-1, with a possible D match to TRBD1 (5 bases). Trimming took off 1 base at V and 5 bases at J, with 12 bases between the two ends. CDR1 SGHTA and CDR2 FQGNSA come from the germline V gene. CDR3 length: 15 residues. CDR3 region: CASSLGETVDNEQFF. CDR3 nucleotide sequence: TGTGCCAGCAGCTTAGGTGAGACAGTCGACAATGAGCAGTTCTTC.

This clonotype was seen a few times. The rearrangement links TRBV20-1 to TRBJ2-7; no reliable D call. This CDR3 has 13 amino acids. Germline-derived CDR1 and CDR2 are DFQATT and SNEGSKA (reference sequence). Trimming cost V 0 bases and J 2 bases, with 8 bases left between them. CDR3 nucleotide sequence: TGCAGTGCTAGAGATTCGGCAGCCTACGAGCAGTACTTC. It codes for CSARDSAAYEQYF.

The rearrangement joins TRBV7-2 to TRBJ2-3; unclear D gene. Trimming stripped 10 bases from V and 2 bases from J, with 16 bases between. The germline V gene has CDR1 SGHTA and CDR2 FQGNSA. The CDR3 is made up of 14 amino acids. Here the CDR3 DNA reads TGTGCCATCAGTGAAAAAGTATACACAGATACGCAGTATTTT. It yields the protein CAISEKVYTDTQYF.

This clonotype was detected a few times. This chain uses TRBV30 with TRBJ2-2; D possibly matches TRBD1 or TRBD2 (5 bases each). The V gene lost 0 bases and the J gene lost 4 bases, with 12 bases spanning the gap. Germline V lookup: CDR1 GTSNPN, CDR2 SVGIG (reference sequence). This CDR3 region has 15 residues. CDR3 nucleotide sequence: TGTGCCTGGAGTGTATGGGGGTCAGTCACCGGGGAGCTGTTTTTT. It specifies CAWSVWGSVTGELFF.